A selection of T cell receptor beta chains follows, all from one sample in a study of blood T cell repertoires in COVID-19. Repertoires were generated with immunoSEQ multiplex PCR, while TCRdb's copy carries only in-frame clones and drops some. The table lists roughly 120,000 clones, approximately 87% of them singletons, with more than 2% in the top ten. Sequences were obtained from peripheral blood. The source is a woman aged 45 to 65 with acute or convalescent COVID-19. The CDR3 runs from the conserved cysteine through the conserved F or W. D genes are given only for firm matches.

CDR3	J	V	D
CASSVALGDEQYF	TRBJ2-7	TRBV9	.
CATSRDLAGLSSYEQYF	TRBJ2-7	TRBV15	.
CATSLTSGGAHEQFF	TRBJ2-1	TRBV15	TRBD2
CASSVTTGGGYTF	TRBJ1-2	TRBV9	.
CAWSALTDAQPQHF	TRBJ1-5	TRBV30	.
CASSLTSGRETQYF	TRBJ2-5	TRBV11-2	TRBD2
CASSFDRDDSPLHF	TRBJ1-6	TRBV5-1	TRBD1
CASSLEIIAGGPPQHF	TRBJ1-5	TRBV7-8	.
CAGKGRGVYEQYF	TRBJ2-7	TRBV21-1	.
CASSAAYRDNTEAFF	TRBJ1-1	TRBV5-5	.
CASSLGPGGWSGGTEAFF	TRBJ1-1	TRBV7-6	.
CASSPRRDRGTDTQYF	TRBJ2-3	TRBV18	TRBD1
CASTRAGRGPAGYTF	TRBJ1-2	TRBV21-1	.
CASQGDTNSPLHF	TRBJ1-6	TRBV10-3	TRBD1
CASSLVGTGSNQPQHF	TRBJ1-5	TRBV7-7	TRBD1
CATSKNTGQDAFF	TRBJ1-1	TRBV15	.
CASSQGTEGEQFF	TRBJ2-1	TRBV5-4	TRBD1
CASSPPPTRPVEQYF	TRBJ2-7	TRBV7-2	.
CASTPVGQNSNQPQHF	TRBJ1-5	TRBV19	.
CASSQDGSGGAGKREQFF	TRBJ2-1	TRBV3-1/TRBV3-2	TRBD2
CAIRGAEGSDYGYTF	TRBJ1-2	TRBV10-3	.
CASSLAGQTYEQYF	TRBJ2-7	TRBV5-1	.
CASSYPQETQYF	TRBJ2-5	TRBV6-2/TRBV6-3	.
CASSSQQGVGNSPLHF	TRBJ1-6	TRBV5-5	TRBD1
CASSIDPTGRDTEAFF	TRBJ1-1	TRBV19	.
CAMTSGRSGNTIYF	TRBJ1-3	TRBV10-3	.
CASSSRGGYEQYF	TRBJ2-7	TRBV5-1	.
CASSIVVGAAEQYF	TRBJ2-7	TRBV19	.
CASSASGTGRYGYTF	TRBJ1-2	TRBV5-1	TRBD1
CASSFSGAHTGELFF	TRBJ2-2	TRBV18	TRBD2
CASSLPAGAKPTNEAFF	TRBJ1-1	TRBV7-8	.
CASSRQNTGELFF	TRBJ2-2	TRBV10-2	.
CASSQGPRGSGGPWNIQYF	TRBJ2-4	TRBV4-1	TRBD2
CASSLTPAGFRDEQFF	TRBJ2-1	TRBV7-7	.
CASSTRTGGGLNTEAFF	TRBJ1-1	TRBV5-4	TRBD1
CASSSGVAEVGTDTQYF	TRBJ2-3	TRBV7-2	.
CASSQAPSRDRDSYEQYF	TRBJ2-7	TRBV4-2	TRBD1
CASSLQGNTEAFF	TRBJ1-1	TRBV11-2	.
CASRADSYSNQPQHF	TRBJ1-5	TRBV2	.
CASSYPQLNTEAFF	TRBJ1-1	TRBV6-2/TRBV6-3	.
CATSEQGETQYF	TRBJ2-5	TRBV24-1	TRBD1
CAWEKGQGAAPQHF	TRBJ1-5	TRBV30	TRBD1
CASSFWTSNEQFF	TRBJ2-1	TRBV12-3/TRBV12-4	TRBD2
CASSYWQVSKEEKLFF	TRBJ1-4	TRBV6-2/TRBV6-3	.
CASSPRTSGYSYNEQFF	TRBJ2-1	TRBV9	TRBD2
CASSEGGRAYNEQFF	TRBJ2-1	TRBV4-3	.
CASSDRDRAYEQYF	TRBJ2-7	TRBV19	TRBD1
CASSYFPWGGDTQYF	TRBJ2-3	TRBV6-2/TRBV6-3	TRBD2
CASSLARTGSLEAFF	TRBJ1-1	TRBV7-6	TRBD1
CASRGTGTGIYEAFF	TRBJ1-1	TRBV10-2	TRBD1
CAISDRGTGANSPLHF	TRBJ1-6	TRBV10-3	TRBD1
CASSRADRADTQYF	TRBJ2-3	TRBV3-1/TRBV3-2	TRBD1
CASSLTSGLNEQFF	TRBJ2-1	TRBV11-3	TRBD2
CASSRDRAGEKTQYF	TRBJ2-5	TRBV2	TRBD1
CASNPTGGAGELFF	TRBJ2-2	TRBV6-5	TRBD1
CASGLSADMNTEAFF	TRBJ1-1	TRBV12-5	.
CASSLDPSRNLYEQYF	TRBJ2-7	TRBV9	.